Below, 17 T cell receptor beta chains from the same sample are listed, as sequenced in a study of blood T cell repertoires in COVID-19. The assay was immunoSEQ multiplex PCR, and TCRdb's table has in-frame clones only and misses some. The sample has about 230,000 clones, roughly 84% seen once. The sequencing input was peripheral blood. The receptors derive from a man aged 35-49 years with acute or convalescent COVID-19.

This clone was observed a few times. CDR3 sequence: CASSLEGAFKNIQYF. The CDR3 DNA is TGTGCCAGCAGCTTAGAGGGGGCATTCAAAAACATTCAGTACTTC. The genes are TRBV7-9 and TRBJ2-4, with TRBD1 identical over 7 bases. CDR3 length equals 15 residues. V lost 1 base, J lost 3 bases, and 3 bases stayed unmatched. CDR1 and CDR2 (germline): SEHNR, FQNEAQ (reference sequence).

The chain has TRBV13 and TRBJ2-1; 14 bases align to TRBD2. V was clipped by 8 bases and J by 10 bases; unmatched bases: 7. In germline, CDR1 is PRHDT, CDR2 FYEKMQ (reference sequence). This CDR3 has 14 amino acids. The CDR3 DNA reads as TGTGCCAGCTTGGGGACTAGCGGGAGCCGCGAGCAGTTCTTC. Protein sequence: CASLGTSGSREQFF. The complete variable domain, with remaining parts taken from reference TRBV13 and TRBJ2-1, reads AAGVIQSPRHLIKEKRETATLKCYPIPRHDTVYWYQQGPGQDPQFLISFYEKMQSDKGSIPDRFSAQQFSDYHSELNMSSLELGDSALYFCASLGTSGSREQFFGPGTRLTVL.

This clone turned up a few times. The V gene is TRBV5-6, the J gene TRBJ2-2; D is perhaps TRBD2 (5 bases). V lost 6 bases and J lost 3, with 18 bases in between. This CDR3 spans 16 amino acids. Germline loops: CDR1 SGHDT, CDR2 YYEEEE. The CDR3 DNA follows: TGTGCCAGCACCCCCAGGAGGCGGTTGGACACCGGGGAGCTGTTTTTT. Its translation: CASTPRRRLDTGELFF.

This clone has just one count. DNA for the CDR3: TGCGCCAGCAGACTTGATAGCGGGAGTAACTACAATGAGCAGTTCTTC. It yields the protein CASRLDSGSNYNEQFF. The chain employs TRBV5-1 and TRBJ2-1, with 9 nucleotides matching TRBD2. V lost 5 bases and J lost 3; bases outside the gene matches: 9. Germline-derived CDR1 and CDR2 are SGHRS and YFSETQ. CDR3 size: 16 residues.

The rearrangement links TRBV6-2 or TRBV6-3 to TRBJ1-5; 7 nucleotides agree with TRBD1. Germline V gene data show CDR1 as MNHEY and CDR2 as SVGEGT. The junction had 17 bases not matched to a gene; V was cut back by 2 bases and J by 4 bases. This CDR3 contains 19 residues. The chain's CDR3 is CASSYPLHRGGSLNQPQHF. CDR3 nucleotide sequence: TGTGCCAGCAGTTACCCCCTCCACAGGGGAGGCTCCTTGAATCAGCCCCAGCATTTT.

The chain joins TRBV7-9 to TRBJ1-1; D call uncertain. This CDR3 is 15 amino acids long. Trimming took off 2 bases at V and 1 base at J, with 11 bases between the two ends. In germline, CDR1 is SEHNR, CDR2 FQNEAQ (reference sequence). CDR3 loop: CASSLSAAGNTEAFF. In DNA, the CDR3 is TGTGCCAGCAGCTTAAGCGCGGCGGGGAACACTGAAGCTTTCTTT.

The gene calls are TRBV6-2 or TRBV6-3 and TRBJ2-2; 13 nucleotides match TRBD2. This CDR3 region has 17 residues. Trimming removed 5 bases from V and 5 bases from J; junction bases left unmatched: 8. The germline V gene encodes CDR1 MNHEY and CDR2 SVGEGT. The CDR3 nucleotides are TGTGCCAGCAGTCGGAGGACTAGCGGGAGTCTAACCGGGGAGCTGTTTTTT. This encodes CASSRRTSGSLTGELFF.

The rearrangement joins TRBV19 to TRBJ1-3, with 8 bases that match TRBD1. Germline CDR1 and CDR2: LNHDA and SQIVND (reference sequence). V shed 2 bases, J shed 0 bases, and the junction held 3 bases outside the gene matches. This CDR3 spans 16 amino acids. The CDR3 DNA reads as TGTGCCAGTAGTATACGGGACAGGCCCTCTGGAAACACCATATATTTT. Encoded protein: CASSIRDRPSGNTIYF.

This chain connects TRBV5-8 to TRBJ2-1; TRBD2 aligns across 10 bases. Trimming cost V 0 bases and J 7 bases; bases outside gene matches: 7. Germline-derived CDR1 and CDR2 are SGHTS and YDEGEE. The CDR3 totals 16 residues. The CDR3 coding sequence is TGTGCCAGCAGCTTGGGAGCGGGAGGGCCGGGAAATGAGCAGTTCTTC. Translated, it gives CASSLGAGGPGNEQFF.

This chain connects TRBV19 to TRBJ1-4; D is uncertain. This CDR3 region has 16 residues. The germline V and J ends were trimmed by 6 bases and 0 bases, with 14 bases remaining between them. The germline V gene encodes CDR1 LNHDA and CDR2 SQIVND (reference sequence). Here the CDR3 reads CASRGTRQATNEKLFF. As DNA, the CDR3 is TGTGCCAGTAGGGGCACCCGGCAGGCAACTAATGAAAAACTGTTTTTT. Full variable domain (remainder filled in from reference TRBV19 and TRBJ1-4): DGGITQSPKYLFRKEGQNVTLSCEQNLNHDAMYWYRQDPGQGLRLIYYSQIVNDFQKGDIAEGYSVSREKKESFPLTVTSAQKNPTAFYLCASRGTRQATNEKLFFGSGTQLSVL.

The rearrangement uses TRBV6-2 or TRBV6-3 and TRBJ2-7; weak D call: TRBD2 (5 bases). The V gene's germline CDR1 is MNHEY and CDR2 SVGEGT. This CDR3 region has 18 residues. The V end lost 2 bases, the J end lost 3 bases, and 23 bases lay between the germline ends. In DNA, the CDR3 is TGTGCCAGCAGTTACACCATATCGGAGGTTGAGCAAGACTACGAGCAGTACTTC. This encodes CASSYTISEVEQDYEQYF.

The rearrangement joins TRBV19 to TRBJ2-1, with 8 bases matching TRBD2. Germline CDR1 and CDR2: LNHDA and SQIVND (reference sequence). The V gene end was trimmed by 1 base and the J gene end by 5 bases; junction bases not matched to a gene: 1. This CDR3 spans 14 amino acids. The CDR3 nucleotides are TGTGCCAGTAGTATAGCGGGAGGGCACAATGAGCAGTTCTTC. Protein: CASSIAGGHNEQFF.

The rearrangement links TRBV7-9 to TRBJ1-4; no reliable D call. The germline CDR1 and CDR2 sequences are SEHNR and FQNEAQ (reference sequence). There are 13 residues in the CDR3. Trimming left V 1 base short and J 6 bases short, with 6 bases between. DNA of the CDR3: TGTGCCAGCAGCTTAGAGCAAGATGAAAAACTGTTTTTT. This sequence encodes CASSLEQDEKLFF.

This clone showed up many times. The chain carries TRBV5-4 and TRBJ2-3; 9 bases match TRBD1. CDR1 is SGHNT, CDR2 YYREEE, per germline (reference sequence). V dropped 4 bases and J dropped 1; count of bases not matched to a gene: 4. This CDR3 spans 15 amino acids. CDR3 amino acids: CASSQGQGGTDTQYF. The DNA of the CDR3 is TGTGCCAGCAGCCAGGGACAGGGAGGCACAGATACGCAGTATTTT.

This chain uses TRBV19 with TRBJ2-5; TRBD2 matches at 16 bases. This CDR3 contains 16 residues. CDR1 and CDR2 from the germline V gene are LNHDA and SQIVND (reference sequence). V shed 5 bases and J 5 bases; nucleotides not matched to a gene: 5. The DNA for the CDR3 is TGTGCCAGTAGTGGGACTAGCGGGAGGGGTAGGGAGACCCAGTACTTC. Residues: CASSGTSGRGRETQYF.

The V call is TRBV7-2, the J call TRBJ2-7, with 8 nucleotides matching TRBD1. V was pared by 4 bases and J by 3 bases, with 8 bases of the junction left unmatched. This CDR3 has 15 amino acids. Per the germline V gene, CDR1 is SGHTA and CDR2 is FQGNSA. CDR3 sequence: CASSSIDRGIYEQYF. As DNA, the CDR3 is TGTGCCAGCAGCTCCATAGACAGGGGTATCTACGAGCAGTACTTC.

This rearrangement joins TRBV5-1 to TRBJ2-1; D remains ambiguous. Germline CDR1 and CDR2: SGHRS and YFSETQ. Trimming pared 0 bases from V and 8 bases from J, leaving 9 bases between. The length of the CDR3 is 13 residues. The CDR3 bases are TGCGCCAGCAGCTTGGGGGCCTGGGATGAGCAGTTCTTC. This gives the protein CASSLGAWDEQFF.